This T cell receptor (beta chain) was recorded in a study of identical twins. Template switching, a step in the protocol, added a universal primer site, and cDNA carried unique molecular identifiers. TCRdb processed the 5' RACE reads anew with MiXCR; each CDR3 protein has one entry. The table includes approximately 500,000 distinct CDR3 sequences, roughly 26% detected once. V lost 0 bases and J lost 3, with 14 bases in between. Germline-derived CDR1 and CDR2 are SGHTA and FQGNSA. The CDR3 has 16 amino acids. These same data were also listed under a study on T cells expressing NK-cell markers. That work contributes: The leading position in the CD3+CD56-NKG2C+ fraction of a handful of donors also went to these clonotypes.

The chain is built from TRBV7-2 and TRBJ2-5; no definite D call. The sequence came from a woman younger than 35 in good health. Sequenced: CD4+ T cells sorted from blood. The CDR3, as DNA: TGTGCCAGCAGCTTAGCATCTAGGTGGCAGAAAGAGACCCAGTACTTC. It translates to CASSLASRWQKETQYF.